This T cell receptor (beta chain) was found in a study of T cell changes during pregnancy in multiple sclerosis. The protocol was immunoSEQ multiplex PCR, while the TCRdb copy is restricted to in-frame clones and leaves out a portion. The repertoire holds about 100,000 clones, with about nine tenths as singletons. The receptor's source is a female donor with multiple sclerosis, enrolled in a pregnancy study. Sequencing was performed on peripheral blood, taken after pregnancy.

CDR3 in DNA: TGTGCCTGGAGTGGCAACAGGGGGCAAGGGGGCTACACCTTC. Translation gives CAWSGNRGQGGYTF. The J gene is TRBJ1-2, the V gene TRBV30; 9 bases are shared with TRBD1. The V gene end was trimmed by 1 base and the J gene end by 8 bases; junction bases not matched to a gene: 8. Germline V gene sequence: CDR1 GTSNPN, CDR2 SVGIG (reference sequence). CDR3 size: 14 residues. Supplemented by reference TRBV30 and TRBJ1-2, the full variable domain reads SQTIHQWPATLVQPVGSPLSLECTVEGTSNPNLYWYRQAAGRGLQLLFYSVGIGQISSEVPQNLSASRPQDRQFILSSKKLLLSDSGFYLCAWSGNRGQGGYTFGSGTRLTVV.